The clone carrying this TCR beta chain was detected many times. TCRdb re-analysed the 5' RACE reads in MiXCR, keeping a single row per CDR3 protein. The table records some 8,000 distinct CDR3 sequences, approximately 5.4% of them present only once. This sample was taken from a study of spatial heterogeneity in lung cancer. V shed 6 bases, J shed 4 bases, and the junction held 6 bases outside the gene matches. Germline CDR1 SGHTA, CDR2 FQGNSA. CDR3 length equals 15 residues. Time point specified: sample taken at primary tumor resection. Unsorted tumor, nontumor lung tissue or cryopreserved PBMC supplied the whole RNA.

The sequence was collected from a male donor with early-stage non-small cell lung cancer. The source material was PBMCs, sampled at surgery. V is TRBV7-2 and J is TRBJ2-3; 11 nucleotides line up with TRBD2. CDR3 in amino acids: CASSLLAGDADTQYF. The CDR3 DNA is TGTGCCAGCAGTCTACTAGCGGGAGACGCAGATACGCAGTATTTT. Full variable domain (missing parts from reference TRBV7-2 and TRBJ2-3): GAGVSQSPSNKVTEKGKDVELRCDPISGHTALYWYRQSLGQGLEFLIYFQGNSAPDKSGLPSDRFSAERTGGSVSTLTIQRTQQEDSAVYLCASSLLAGDADTQYFGPGTRLTVL.